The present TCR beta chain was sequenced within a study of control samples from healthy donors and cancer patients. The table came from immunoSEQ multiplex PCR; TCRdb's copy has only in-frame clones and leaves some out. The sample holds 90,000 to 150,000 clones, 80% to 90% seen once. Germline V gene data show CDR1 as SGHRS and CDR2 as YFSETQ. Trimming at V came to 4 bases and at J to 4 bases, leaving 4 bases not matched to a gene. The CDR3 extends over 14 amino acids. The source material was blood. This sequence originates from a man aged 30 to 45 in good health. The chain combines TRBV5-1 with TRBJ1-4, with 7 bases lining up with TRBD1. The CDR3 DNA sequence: TGCGCCAGCAGCCTTGGACAGGATAATGAAAAACTGTTTTTT. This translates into CASSLGQDNEKLFF. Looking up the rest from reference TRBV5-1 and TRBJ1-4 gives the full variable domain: KAGVTQTPRYLIKTRGQQVTLSCSPISGHRSVSWYQQTPGQGLQFLFEYFSETQRNKGNFPGRFSGRQFSNSRSEMNVSTLELGDSALYLCASSLGQDNEKLFFGSGTQLSVL.